This T cell receptor (beta chain) was sequenced in a study of CD8 T cells in Susac syndrome. A quantity of roughly 0.5 to 1 ug RNA underwent reverse transcription using random hexamers. With immunoSEQ multiplex PCR, TCR beta CDR3 was amplified across 54 Vbeta and 13 Jbeta. TCRdb re-derived calls from the immunoSEQ multiplex PCR reads in MiXCR, one entry per CDR3 protein. The repertoire includes about 180,000 distinct CDR3 sequences, 85% to 95% of them detected once, and less than 0.2% sits in the top ten. CDR3 length: 13 residues. In germline, CDR1 is SNHLY, CDR2 FYNNEI. The V and J ends lost 8 bases and 5 bases, in that order; junction bases with no gene match: 7.

The sequence came from a human donor with multiple sclerosis. The chain recombines TRBV2 with TRBJ2-3, with 7 bases lining up with TRBD1. Sequencing input: CD8+ T cells from PBMCs. The CDR3, as DNA: TGTGCCAGCGGAAGCTACAGGGGAGATACGCAGTATTTT. Translated, it gives CASGSYRGDTQYF. The full variable domain, completed using reference TRBV2 and TRBJ2-3, is EPEVTQTPSHQVTQMGQEVILRCVPISNHLYFYWYRQILGQKVEFLVSFYNNEISEKSEIFDDQFSVERPDGSNFTLKIRSTKLEDSAMYFCASGSYRGDTQYFGPGTRLTVL.